The 27 T cell receptor beta chains below all came from one sample that was sequenced in a study of T cells in Graves' hyperthyroidism and ophthalmopathy. From RNA transcripts, TCR beta CDR3 regions were amplified. Initially, a first-round RT-PCR of the TCR CDR3 employed the HTBI primer set. MiXCR, applied by TCRdb to the multiplex PCR reads, yields one record per CDR3 protein. The top ten hold 15% to 20% of the sample, which has roughly 500,000 distinct CDR3 sequences, about 43% seen once. The source material was peripheral blood or thyroid tissue (not recorded which). The receptors here all came from an adult woman with Graves' disease, either hyperthyroidism or ophthalmopathy (not recorded which).

This clonotype was detected ten times or more. The chain couples TRBV28 to TRBJ1-6; a possible D gene is TRBD1 (5 bases). This CDR3 comprises 15 residues. Trimming removed 4 bases from V and 5 bases from J, with 12 bases in between. Germline CDR1 MDHEN, CDR2 SYDVKM. The CDR3 sequence: CASSYAGMNNSPLHF. Written as DNA, the CDR3 is TGTGCCAGCAGTTACGCAGGGATGAATAATTCACCCCTCCACTTT.

The sample holds one count of this clonotype. V is TRBV18 and J is TRBJ1-2; D is perhaps TRBD1 (6 bases). Trimming removed 2 bases at V and 6 bases at J, with 19 bases between. Germline V gene lookup returns CDR1 KGHSH and CDR2 LQKENI. CDR3 length: 16 residues. CDR3 nucleotide sequence: TGTGCCAGCTCACCATCGGGAATCGAGGGGGGTGATGGCTACACCTTC. Its protein is CASSPSGIEGGDGYTF.

This clonotype was detected many times. The chain recombines TRBV4-1 with TRBJ2-5; TRBD2 matches 7 bases. This CDR3 is 15 amino acids long. From germline, CDR1 is MGHRA and CDR2 YSYEKL. V lost 2 bases to trimming and J lost 2 bases; unmatched junction nucleotides: 5. In DNA form, the CDR3 reads TGCGCCAGCAGCCAACGCGGGAGTTGGCAAGAGACCCAGTACTTC. It is translated as CASSQRGSWQETQYF.

Comment on this clonotype: The CDR3 does not end in the conserved phenylalanine or tryptophan, so this is likely a read error. The V and J genes are TRBV7-3 and TRBJ2-7; unclear D gene. V gave up 3 bases and J gave up 7 bases, with 10 bases separating them. Germline V gene lookup returns CDR1 SGHTA and CDR2 FQGTGA. The CDR3 is 12 amino acids. In DNA, the CDR3 is TGTGCCAGCAGCTTCACAACTGAAGAGCAGTACCTC. Translation: CASSFTTEEQYL.

In regard to this clonotype: A much larger clone differs from this one at a single base, so this may be a read error. V and J are TRBV3-1 and TRBJ1-2, with a possible D match to TRBD1 (6 bases). This CDR3 spans 13 amino acids. The germline V gene encodes CDR1 LGHDT and CDR2 YNNKEL (reference sequence). The CDR3, as DNA: TGTGCCAGCAGCCTACTAGTAGGGGGTGGCTACATCTTC. This sequence encodes CASSLLVGGGYIF.

This chain uses TRBV7-3 with TRBJ2-2; D is perhaps TRBD2 (6 bases). The germline CDR1 and CDR2 sequences are SGHTA and FQGTGA. V lost 10 bases, J lost 6 bases, and 24 bases lay in between. The CDR3 consists of 16 residues. The DNA of the CDR3 is TGTGCCATCCGCCGGAGATTGGATGGAGGGGCCGGGGAGCTGTTTTTT. Amino acids: CAIRRRLDGGAGELFF.

V usage is TRBV5-6 and J usage is TRBJ2-2; 10 bases are a match to TRBD2. The CDR3 covers 16 residues. Germline loops: CDR1 SGHDT, CDR2 YYEEEE. Losses at the gene ends were 5 bases for V and 7 bases for J; bases not matched to a gene: 11. The CDR3, as DNA: TGTGCCAGCAGGCGGGCTCTAGCGGGAGAGCTCGGGGAGCTGTTTTTT. Protein sequence: CASRRALAGELGELFF.

This clonotype was detected only once. The chain uses TRBV24-1 and TRBJ2-7; the match to TRBD2 covers 10 bases. Germline CDR1 is KGHDR and CDR2 is SFDVKD. J lost 2 bases, V lost 3 bases, and 6 bases had no gene match. The CDR3 covers 16 residues. Written as DNA, the CDR3 is TGTGCCACCAGTGATGGTAGCGGGAGGAGTACCTACGAGCAGTACTTC. Its translation is CATSDGSGRSTYEQYF.

The chain has TRBV20-1 and TRBJ2-7, with 10 bases that match TRBD1. Germline CDR1 reads DFQATT; CDR2 reads SNEGSKA (reference sequence). The CDR3 extends over 13 amino acids. J was trimmed by 6 bases and V by 6 bases; bases with no gene match: 8. The CDR3 spells CSASQDRGAEQYF. As DNA, the CDR3 is TGCAGTGCAAGCCAGGACAGGGGGGCCGAGCAGTACTTC.

This clonotype was counted a few times. A read error may produce the germline difference seen at one junction end. The gene calls are TRBV11-2 and TRBJ2-7; 8 bases are shared with TRBD2. The CDR3 totals 16 residues. Per the germline V gene, CDR1 is SGHAT and CDR2 is FQNNGV. CDR3: CANSLAPSGGAYEQYF. The DNA of the CDR3 is TGTGCCAACAGCTTGGCCCCGTCCGGGGGGGCCTACGAGCAGTACTTC.

V and J are TRBV29-1 and TRBJ2-3, with no clear D. This CDR3 is built from 10 residues. The V and J ends lost 6 bases and 3 bases respectively, with 4 bases between them. CDR1 SQVTM and CDR2 ANQGSEA come from the germline V gene. The CDR3 here is CSVGTDTQYF. Here the CDR3 DNA reads TGCAGCGTCGGAACAGATACGCAGTATTTT.

This clonotype occurred many times. The CDR3 nucleotides read TGTGCCTGGAGTGTAGGCAATTCCTATGGCTACACCTTC. As protein: CAWSVGNSYGYTF. The chain joins TRBV30 to TRBJ1-2, with unresolved D. V was cut by 0 bases and J by 4 bases, with 9 bases left in between. CDR3 size: 13 residues. Germline V lookup: CDR1 GTSNPN, CDR2 SVGIG (reference sequence).

This clonotype came up a few times. The chain uses TRBV29-1 and TRBJ1-1, with TRBD1 as a possible D gene (6 bases). Germline assignment: CDR1 SQVTM and CDR2 ANQGSEA. The germline V and J ends were trimmed by 6 bases and 1 base, with 12 bases remaining between them. The CDR3 is made up of 13 amino acids. The CDR3 bases are TGCAGCGTCGTAAGGGGGGGGAACACTGAAGCTTTCTTT. Translating it yields CSVVRGGNTEAFF.

The chain combines TRBV7-9 with TRBJ2-7, with D uncertain. The CDR3 spans 13 residues. V was pared by 6 bases and J by 0 bases, with 9 bases between. From germline, CDR1 is SEHNR and CDR2 FQNEAQ (reference sequence). Here the CDR3 reads CASRFTNSYEQYF. The CDR3 DNA reads TGTGCCAGCAGGTTCACAAACTCCTACGAGCAGTACTTC.

The chain carries TRBV20-1 and TRBJ1-1; D uncertain. The germline V gene has CDR1 DFQATT and CDR2 SNEGSKA (reference sequence). Trimming took off 6 bases at V and 5 bases at J, with 19 bases between the two ends. The CDR3 sequence is 14 residues long. The CDR3 protein is CSAQGRLASTEAFF. Here the CDR3 DNA reads TGCAGTGCCCAAGGTCGACTAGCGTCTACTGAAGCTTTCTTT.

The rearrangement uses TRBV11-2 and TRBJ2-3; D is uncertain. The CDR3 runs to 13 residues. Germline CDR1 reads SGHAT; CDR2 reads FQNNGV. The V end lost 0 bases, the J end lost 8 bases, and 9 bases lay between the germline ends. CDR3 coding DNA: TGTGCCAGCAGCTTAGATCGGCAGAGTACGCAGTATTTT. Protein: CASSLDRQSTQYF.

The J gene is TRBJ2-5, the V gene TRBV2; 10 bases fit TRBD1. CDR1 and CDR2 from the germline V gene are SNHLY and FYNNEI. The V segment lost 4 bases and the J segment 5 bases; nucleotides outside the gene matches: 13. The CDR3 covers 17 residues. CDR3 DNA sequence: TGTGCCAGCAGTGCGGAGACCGGGACAGGGGAGGCGGAGACCCAGTACTTC. Translation gives CASSAETGTGEAETQYF. Supplemented by reference TRBV2 and TRBJ2-5, the full variable domain reads EPEVTQTPSHQVTQMGQEVILRCVPISNHLYFYWYRQILGQKVEFLVSFYNNEISEKSEIFDDQFSVERPDGSNFTLKIRSTKLEDSAMYFCASSAETGTGEAETQYFGPGTRLLVL.

V usage is TRBV20-1 and J usage is TRBJ1-3, with 9 bases lining up with TRBD1. V gave up 6 bases and J gave up 5 bases; unmatched junction bases: 8. The CDR3 covers 14 residues. Germline loops: CDR1 DFQATT, CDR2 SNEGSKA (reference sequence). The CDR3 protein is CSARGTGLRNTIYF. Written as DNA, the CDR3 is TGCAGTGCCCGAGGGACAGGGCTGCGAAACACCATATATTTT.

The chain links TRBV29-1 to TRBJ2-2; D perhaps matches TRBD2 (6 bases). V dropped 7 bases and J dropped 8 bases, with 23 bases sitting between them. The CDR3 is 15 residues long. Germline loops: CDR1 SQVTM, CDR2 ANQGSEA. Here the CDR3 reads CSAFWGYEGGGELFF. The CDR3 DNA reads as TGCAGCGCCTTCTGGGGGTACGAGGGAGGTGGGGAGCTGTTTTTT.

The chain has TRBV15 and TRBJ1-2; D gene unclear. Trimming left V 0 bases short and J 8 bases short, with 16 bases between. The CDR3 is made up of 15 amino acids. Germline values: CDR1 LNHNV, CDR2 YYDKDF (reference sequence). The CDR3 here is CATSRDGSTIAGYTF. The CDR3 DNA reads TGTGCCACCAGCAGAGATGGCAGTACAATAGCGGGCTACACCTTC.

This clonotype was seen at least ten times. V usage is TRBV10-2 and J usage is TRBJ1-2; D is undetermined. Germline lookup yields CDR1 WSHSY and CDR2 SAAADI. CDR3 length: 13 residues. Trimming left V 7 bases short and J 3 bases short, with 12 bases between. The CDR3 region is CASTLDPYYGYTF. CDR3 in DNA: TGCGCCAGCACCTTAGACCCGTACTATGGCTACACCTTC.

The V gene is TRBV10-3, the J gene TRBJ2-5; TRBD2 matches 14 bases. The CDR3 consists of 16 residues. Germline V gene lookup returns CDR1 ENHRY and CDR2 SYGVKD. Losses at the gene ends were 4 bases for V and 1 base for J; bases not matched to a gene: 2. The CDR3 sequence: CAISGGLAGVQETQYF. CDR3 bases: TGTGCCATCAGTGGGGGACTAGCGGGAGTCCAAGAGACCCAGTACTTC.

In its sample, this clonotype was seen many times. The J gene is TRBJ1-6, the V gene TRBV11-2; no clear D. This CDR3 region has 13 residues. From germline, CDR1 is SGHAT and CDR2 FQNNGV. Trimming removed 5 bases at V and 10 bases at J, with 12 bases between. CDR3 residues: CASSGRYVSPLHF. DNA for the CDR3: TGTGCCAGCAGCGGCCGGTACGTGTCACCCCTCCACTTT.

This clonotype was seen at least ten times. CDR3 nucleotide sequence: TGTGCCACCGAACTAGCGGGTAGAGAGACCCAGTACTTC. Protein sequence: CATELAGRETQYF. This chain links TRBV15 with TRBJ2-5; 9 bases are shared with TRBD2. The trim removed 8 bases at V and 4 bases at J, leaving 5 bases unmatched. This CDR3 is built from 13 residues. CDR1 is LNHNV and CDR2 is YYDKDF in the germline V gene (reference sequence).

This clonotype was observed many times. This chain connects TRBV4-2 to TRBJ1-3, with TRBD1 matching 7 bases. V trimming: 2 bases; J trimming: 12 bases; junction bases outside the gene matches: 13. The CDR3 is 15 amino acids. In germline, CDR1 is LGHNA, CDR2 YNFKEQ. The CDR3 sequence is CASSQPTAGGFNIYF. CDR3 in DNA: TGTGCCAGCAGCCAACCGACGGCAGGGGGGTTTAACATATATTTT.

This clonotype has ten or more counts. The genes are TRBV10-3 and TRBJ2-7; 10 bases align to TRBD2. The V and J ends lost 6 bases and 3 bases, in that order; junction bases with no gene match: 5. Looked up from germline, CDR1 is ENHRY and CDR2 is SYGVKD. This CDR3 comprises 14 residues. CDR3: CAIRPGLASYEQYF. CDR3 DNA sequence: TGTGCCATCAGGCCGGGACTAGCGAGCTACGAGCAGTACTTC.

The CDR3 sequence is CASSHRDRDEGGYTF. The DNA for the CDR3 is TGTGCCAGCAGCCACCGCGACAGGGACGAGGGTGGCTACACCTTC. V is TRBV7-9 and J is TRBJ1-2; TRBD1 matches 7 bases. The CDR3 has 15 amino acids. Germline V gene sequence: CDR1 SEHNR, CDR2 FQNEAQ (reference sequence). V trimming: 5 bases; J trimming: 7 bases; junction bases outside the gene matches: 13.